The present TCR beta chain was sequenced within a study of shared clonotypes between healthy human individuals. Each subset's genomic DNA was shared equally among a number of immunoSEQ plates. Using immunoSEQ multiplex PCR, the repertoire was profiled, and TCRdb retains in-frame clones only, with some absent. This table has around 620,000 clones, 95% appearing once. Germline CDR1 reads PRHDT; CDR2 reads FYEKMQ (reference sequence). V lost 2 bases and J 3 bases, leaving 13 bases between the germline ends. The CDR3 sequence is 15 residues long. In the case of this clone: The antigen is unknown.

In the naive CD8 group, cells lacked CD45RO and were positively selected for CCR7, so terminally differentiated effector memory CD45RA+ cells were left out. Donors were healthy HIV-negative adults without recently reported acute infections or vaccinations. Whole-study results and caveats: A reduction in generation probabilities was seen for non-shared clonotypes relative to those shared by all four donors. Sharing across four donors was highest in naive CD4 (roughly 5%) and lowest in memory CD8 (approximately 0.4%).

The gene calls are TRBV13 and TRBJ1-1, with a possible D match to TRBD1 (5 bases). Specimen: naive CD8+ T cells sorted from blood. The receptor comes from a woman in her twenties or thirties in good health. The CDR3 DNA is TGTGCCAGCAGCTTAATGGGGGTAGGCGACACTGAAGCTTTCTTT. Its protein product is CASSLMGVGDTEAFF.